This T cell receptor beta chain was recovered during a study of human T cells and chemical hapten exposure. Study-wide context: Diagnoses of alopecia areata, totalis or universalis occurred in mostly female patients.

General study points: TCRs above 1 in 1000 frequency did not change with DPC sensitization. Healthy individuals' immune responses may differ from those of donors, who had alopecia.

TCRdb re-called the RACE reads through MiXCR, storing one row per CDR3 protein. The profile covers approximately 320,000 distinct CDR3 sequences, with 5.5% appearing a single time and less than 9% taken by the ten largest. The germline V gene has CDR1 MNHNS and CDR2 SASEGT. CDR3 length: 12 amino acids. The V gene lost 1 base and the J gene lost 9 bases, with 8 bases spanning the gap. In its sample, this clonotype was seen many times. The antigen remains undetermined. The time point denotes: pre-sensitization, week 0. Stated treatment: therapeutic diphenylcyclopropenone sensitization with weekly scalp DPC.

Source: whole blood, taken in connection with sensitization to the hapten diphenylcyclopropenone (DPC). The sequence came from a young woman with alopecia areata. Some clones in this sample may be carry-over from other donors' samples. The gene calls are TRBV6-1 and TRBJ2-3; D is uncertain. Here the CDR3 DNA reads TGTGCCAGCAGTGAAGGGACCTCCACGCAGTATTTT. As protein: CASSEGTSTQYF.